The entry that follows covers one T cell receptor (beta chain) sequence. Positive CCR7 selection of CD45RO-negative cells yielded the naive CD8 cells, and terminally differentiated effector memory CD45RA+ cells were excluded. The sample comes from a study of shared clonotypes between healthy human individuals. The length of the CDR3 is 15 residues. The V and J ends lost 0 bases and 0 bases respectively, with 7 bases between them. Germline V CDR1 and CDR2: SGHKS, YYEKEE (reference sequence). Profiling relied on immunoSEQ multiplex PCR, and the TCRdb table lists in-frame clones only, not all of them. The data contain 550,000 to 750,000 clones, about 95% of them singletons.

The chain employs TRBV5-5 and TRBJ2-1; no clear D. The sequenced material came from naive CD8+ T cells sorted from blood. This receptor was obtained from a woman aged 25 to 39 in good health. The CDR3 nucleotides read TGTGCCAGCAGCTTGGTCCGGAGCTCCTACAATGAGCAGTTCTTC. Translating gives CASSLVRSSYNEQFF. Full variable domain (missing parts from reference TRBV5-5 and TRBJ2-1): DAGVTQSPTHLIKTRGQQVTLRCSPISGHKSVSWYQQVLGQGPQFIFQYYEKEERGRGNFPDRFSARQFPNYSSELNVNALLLGDSALYLCASSLVRSSYNEQFFGPGTRLTVL.